This TCR beta chain originates from a study of blood T cells in healthy people across ages. Per the germline V gene, CDR1 is SQVTM and CDR2 is ANQGSEA. The CDR3 has 14 residues. Trimming removed 4 bases at V and 4 bases at J, with 17 bases between. Next came a second PCR, run for roughly 6 to 11 cycles, which used a sample-barcoded 5' primer along with a J-beta primer mix. TCRdb itself ran the 5' RACE reads through MiXCR, one entry per CDR3 protein. The table lists approximately 960,000 distinct CDR3 sequences, under 35% of them singletons. This clonotype was recorded many times. Its specificity is not known. Points from the study as a whole: The study regarded diversity estimates from one million T cells as underestimates.

These data also featured in a second study, about T cells of mothers and their children.

Sequencing was performed on blood. The source of this sequence is a woman aged 40 to 55 in good health. V and J are TRBV29-1 and TRBJ2-7, with unresolved D. For the CDR3, the DNA is TGCAGCGTTGTCCGGATAGGGCTGTCGTACGAGCAGTACTTC. Its translation: CSVVRIGLSYEQYF.